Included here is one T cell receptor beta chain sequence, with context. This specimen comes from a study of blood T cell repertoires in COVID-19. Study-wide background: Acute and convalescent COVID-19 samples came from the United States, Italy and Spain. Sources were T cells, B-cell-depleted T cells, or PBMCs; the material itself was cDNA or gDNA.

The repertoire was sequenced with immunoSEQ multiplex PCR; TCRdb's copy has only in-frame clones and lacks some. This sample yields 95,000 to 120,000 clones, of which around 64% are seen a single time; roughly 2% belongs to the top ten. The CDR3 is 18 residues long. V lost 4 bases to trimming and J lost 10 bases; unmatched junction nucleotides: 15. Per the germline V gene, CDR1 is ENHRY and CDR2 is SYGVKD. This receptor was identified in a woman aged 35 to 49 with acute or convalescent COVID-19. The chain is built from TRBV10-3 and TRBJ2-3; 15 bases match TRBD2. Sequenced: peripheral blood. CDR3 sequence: CAISGNPGLAGGSHPQYF. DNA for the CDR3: TGTGCCATCAGTGGGAACCCGGGACTAGCGGGGGGATCCCATCCGCAGTATTTT.